This TCR beta chain was sequenced during a study of T cells expressing NK-cell markers. TCRdb reprocessed the 5' RACE reads and stores each CDR3 protein as one record, lacking DNA. The sample table includes about 140,000 distinct CDR3 sequences. There are 13 residues in the CDR3. Germline V gives CDR1 SEHNR, CDR2 FQNEAQ (reference sequence). Study results and limitations: Among several donors, these clonotypes also ranked first in the CD3+CD56-NKG2C+ fraction.

As regards this clonotype: The target antigen is unknown.

This clonotype was obtained from a young man in good health. Material: blood T cells: a sorted CD56 or NKG2C T cell subset, CD4+ or CD8+ T cells, or bulk PBMC T cells (not recorded which). The chain carries TRBV7-9 and TRBJ1-1; TCRdb indicates TRBD1, and absent DNA this call remains unverified. CDR3 loop: CASRAGTGNEAFF.